These 5 T cell receptor beta chains originate from one sample sequenced in a study of shared clonotypes between healthy human individuals. Clones were read by immunoSEQ multiplex PCR, and TCRdb kept only the in-frame ones, dropping some. The sample records hundreds of thousands of clones, 90% to 97% being singletons. The sequencing sample was made of naive CD4+ T cells sorted from blood. Indicated subset: CD45RA+ positively selected. All receptors come from a woman in her 30s in good health.

About this clone: Other DNA sequences of this sample code for an identical CDR3. This chain uses TRBV28 with TRBJ1-5; no clear D gene. The CDR3 is 13 amino acids. Germline assignment: CDR1 MDHEN and CDR2 SYDVKM. Trimming removed 2 bases from V and 1 base from J, with 3 bases in between. CDR3 coding DNA: TGTGCCAGCAGTTTAGACAGCAATCAGCCCCAGCATTTT. Residues: CASSLDSNQPQHF.

The V call is TRBV5-6, the J call TRBJ1-1, with 8 bases identical to TRBD1. The V gene end was trimmed by 4 bases and the J gene end by 1 base; junction bases not matched to a gene: 9. This CDR3 spans 16 amino acids. CDR1 is SGHDT, CDR2 YYEEEE, per germline. Here the CDR3 reads CASSPDRGARNTEAFF. The CDR3 nucleotides are TGTGCCAGCAGCCCCGACAGGGGCGCTAGGAACACTGAAGCTTTCTTT.

This chain connects TRBV28 to TRBJ2-7; tentatively, D is TRBD2 (6 bases). With 5 bases removed from V and 2 bases from J, the gap between germline ends came to 16 bases. The length of the CDR3 is 15 residues. Germline CDR1 and CDR2: MDHEN and SYDVKM. The CDR3 sequence: CASSLHYRLAYEQYF. CDR3 DNA: TGTGCCAGCAGTCTGCATTACCGACTAGCCTACGAGCAGTACTTC.

The chain has TRBV5-6 and TRBJ2-7; D is unresolved. This CDR3 contains 15 residues. The ends were cut back, 4 bases at V and 1 base at J, with 15 bases in the middle. Per the germline V gene, CDR1 is SGHDT and CDR2 is YYEEEE. CDR3 sequence reads: CASSHSDRQSYEQYF. Here the CDR3 DNA reads TGTGCCAGCAGCCACTCGGATCGGCAGTCCTACGAGCAGTACTTC.

About this clone itself: Other DNA sequences of this sample code for an identical CDR3. V and J are TRBV28 and TRBJ2-7; 8 bases agree with TRBD1. Germline CDR1 reads MDHEN; CDR2 reads SYDVKM. The CDR3 is made up of 15 amino acids. V lost 3 bases and J lost 2; bases outside the gene matches: 6. The CDR3 bases are TGTGCCAGCAGTTTGGCCGGGACAGGTGCCTACGAGCAGTACTTC. It translates to CASSLAGTGAYEQYF.